Below, one T cell receptor beta chain is given with its context. The record originates from a study of shared clonotypes between healthy human individuals. Trimming left V 7 bases short and J 2 bases short, with 10 bases between. This CDR3 is built from 13 residues. Germline-derived CDR1 and CDR2 are SGHTA and FQGNSA. Clones were read by immunoSEQ multiplex PCR, and TCRdb kept only the in-frame ones, dropping some. The sample records 550,000 to 700,000 clones, more than 70% being singletons. Sequencing was performed on memory CD4+ T cells sorted from blood. The subset was: CD45RA-negative fraction. J is TRBJ2-3 and V is TRBV7-2; D not certain. The receptor's source is a woman in her thirties in good health. The CDR3: CASTSFLTDTQYF. The CDR3 DNA is TGTGCCAGCACCTCATTCCTCACAGATACGCAGTATTTT.